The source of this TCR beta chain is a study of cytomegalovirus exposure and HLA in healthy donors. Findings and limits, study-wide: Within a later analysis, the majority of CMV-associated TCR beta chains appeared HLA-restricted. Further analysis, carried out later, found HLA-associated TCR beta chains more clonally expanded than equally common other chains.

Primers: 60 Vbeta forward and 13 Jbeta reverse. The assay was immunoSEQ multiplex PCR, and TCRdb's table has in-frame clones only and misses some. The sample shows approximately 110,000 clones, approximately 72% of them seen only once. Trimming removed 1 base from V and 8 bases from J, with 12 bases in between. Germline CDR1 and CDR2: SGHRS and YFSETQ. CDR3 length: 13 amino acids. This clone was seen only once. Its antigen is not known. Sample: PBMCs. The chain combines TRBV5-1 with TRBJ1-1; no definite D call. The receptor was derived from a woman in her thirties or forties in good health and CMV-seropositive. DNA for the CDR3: TGCGCCAGCAGCTTGAGCCAGGCAACCGAAGCTTTCTTT. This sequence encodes CASSLSQATEAFF. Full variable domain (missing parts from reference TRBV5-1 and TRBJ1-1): KAGVTQTPRYLIKTRGQQVTLSCSPISGHRSVSWYQQTPGQGLQFLFEYFSETQRNKGNFPGRFSGRQFSNSRSEMNVSTLELGDSALYLCASSLSQATEAFFGQGTRLTVV.